This record concerns one T cell receptor (beta chain) sequence. Its antigen is unknown. Library method: 5' RACE. The input for every TCR library was roughly 3,300 ng of total RNA. cDNA was synthesized with SMARTScribe reverse transcriptase in eight separate reactions per sample. During cDNA synthesis, template switching introduced unique molecular identifiers that contained a 6-nucleotide sample barcode. TCRalpha and TCRbeta cDNA was amplified in two nested PCRs of roughly 17 and 9 cycles, and bead purification was carried out after each PCR. Before amplification, cDNA was treated with uracil DNA-glycosylase and purified using the QIAquick PCR purification kit. The second PCR added Illumina TruSeq-compatible adapters along with sample-specific barcodes. TapeStation and Qubit were used to check library quality and concentration, and roughly 5 ng of each library went into the pool. Pooled libraries were sequenced on an Illumina HiSeq2500 single-index Rapid Run with 2 x 100 bp reads and custom sequencing primers. In the authors' own workflow: MiGEC version 1.2.6 was used for UMI-based consensus assembly to correct PCR and sequencing errors. MiXCR version 2.1.1 handled V(D)J alignment, clonotype assembly and CDR3 extraction. To normalise gene usage, clonotype sharing and MAIT/NKT TCR abundance, the analysis used the top 1000, 10 000 and 20 000 clonotypes per sample. After downsampling to 27 000 UMIs, diversity was calculated as the inverse Simpson index using the vegan R package. Paired Mann-Whitney U tests were applied to discordant twin pairs, and Benjamini-Hochberg correction was used for multiple testing. Each CDR3 protein sequence appears as one entry after TCRdb reprocessed the reads, and no DNA is included. TCRdb assigned the V and J calls; the authors' analysis was not used. For this sample, the table gives about 160,000 distinct CDR3 sequences. The ten largest account for roughly 2.4% of the sample.

From each donor, a roughly 2.6 ml peripheral blood sample was collected into PAXgene tubes and stored at -80 degrees C. Without T cell sorting, total RNA was isolated from whole blood using the PAXgene blood miRNA kit on an automated QIAcube. Peripheral blood from monozygotic twin pairs, either concordant or discordant for inflammatory bowel disease, underwent deep TCRalpha and TCRbeta repertoire profiling that used unique molecular barcoding. Smoking habits were recorded for all twin pairs, with individuals classified as current, former or never smokers. CDR1 and CDR2 are read off the germline V gene as MNHEY and SVGEGT. There are 16 amino acids in the CDR3, from cysteine to phenylalanine inclusive. DNA is not recorded here. These data are taken from a study of monozygotic twins with inflammatory bowel disease (dated by TCRdb to between 2018 and 2021). Concerning the study at large: In total, about 28 monozygotic twin pairs made up the full study: 19 Danish pairs, all IBD-discordant, plus nine German pairs, of which four were IBD-concordant and five were IBD-discordant. Disease-associated traits were sought mainly through comparisons between IBD patients and their genetically identical healthy co-twins within discordant pairs. Each individual had, on average, about 151 000 unique TCRalpha sequences and 181 000 unique TCRbeta sequences available for analysis.

Results the study describes overall, beyond this receptor: Because patients received different immunosuppressive treatments, the repertoires may have picked up extra background noise and variability between individuals. The results gave no support for a single strong signal or clonotype linked to IBD. IBD patients had lower TCRbeta repertoire diversity, measured by the inverse Simpson index, than their healthy co-twins. Compared with healthy twins, IBD patients had fewer clonotypes in common with other individuals, a difference most pronounced in patients showing signs of disease activity. Repertoire similarity did not differ between concordant and discordant twins, possibly due to limited statistical power. Different T cell subtypes could not be distinguished in the analysis.

The material sequenced was blood. The V and J genes are TRBV6-2 or TRBV6-3 and TRBJ2-2. This TCR came from a human donor with ulcerative colitis or Crohn's disease, or a healthy co-twin of an affected twin (not recorded which). CDR3 protein: CASSPRGASNTGELFF.